The 5 T cell receptor beta chains presented below share a single source sample, sequenced in a study of T cells in Graves' hyperthyroidism and ophthalmopathy. TCR beta CDR3 sequences were amplified from RNA transcripts. During a first-round RT-PCR of the TCR CDR3, the HTBI primer set was used. TCRdb re-analysed the multiplex PCR reads in MiXCR, keeping a single row per CDR3 protein. This sample has some 440,000 distinct CDR3 sequences, with around 16% found just once. The specimen was blood. The receptors were gathered from a woman between 18 and 29 years old with Graves' hyperthyroidism.

This clonotype showed up just once. The chain links TRBV20-1 to TRBJ2-2, with 9 bases fitting TRBD2. Trimming took 3 bases from V and 5 from J; bases not matched to a gene: 7. CDR3 length: 15 residues. Germline values: CDR1 DFQATT, CDR2 SNEGSKA (reference sequence). Here the CDR3 reads CSARAGGRMTGELFF. The DNA for the CDR3 is TGCAGTGCTAGGGCGGGGGGGCGAATGACCGGGGAGCTGTTTTTT.

This clonotype was detected ten times or more. The chain combines TRBV7-9 with TRBJ2-7; possible D gene TRBD1, 6 bases. Germline V CDR1 and CDR2: SEHNR, FQNEAQ (reference sequence). Trimming removed 5 bases from V and 6 bases from J, with 14 bases in between. The CDR3 has 13 amino acids. The CDR3 DNA reads TGTGCCAGCAGCCCGGGGACATGGGGCGAGCAGTACTTC. Translating it yields CASSPGTWGEQYF.

This clonotype occurred a few times. The CDR3 DNA sequence: TGTGCCAGCAGCCAAGATCATTCGGGGACGGGTGAAAAACTGTTTTTT. It encodes CASSQDHSGTGEKLFF. The chain joins TRBV4-2 to TRBJ1-4; a weak D match, TRBD1 (5 bases). CDR1 and CDR2 (germline): LGHNA, YNFKEQ. V was clipped by 0 bases and J by 7 bases, with 15 bases between them. There are 16 residues in the CDR3.

With regard to this clonotype: Being one base from a much bigger clone, this may be a read error. The chain couples TRBV12-3 or TRBV12-4 to TRBJ1-5; the D gene is possibly TRBD1 (6 bases). V dropped 6 bases and J dropped 6 bases, with 18 bases sitting between them. The CDR3 is 15 amino acids. The CDR3 DNA follows: TGTGCCAGCAGCAAACAGGGTGGAGTCAGTCAGCCCCAGCATTTT. Its protein product is CASSKQGGVSQPQHF.

The genes are TRBV4-1 and TRBJ2-5; 8 bases map to TRBD2. CDR1 and CDR2 (germline): MGHRA, YSYEKL. Unmatched junction bases numbered 8, after V lost 0 bases and J lost 5 bases. The CDR3 runs 16 residues. The CDR3 DNA reads as TGCGCCAGCAGCCAAGATTCCTGGGGCGGGGGGGAGACCCAGTACTTC. Protein sequence: CASSQDSWGGGETQYF.